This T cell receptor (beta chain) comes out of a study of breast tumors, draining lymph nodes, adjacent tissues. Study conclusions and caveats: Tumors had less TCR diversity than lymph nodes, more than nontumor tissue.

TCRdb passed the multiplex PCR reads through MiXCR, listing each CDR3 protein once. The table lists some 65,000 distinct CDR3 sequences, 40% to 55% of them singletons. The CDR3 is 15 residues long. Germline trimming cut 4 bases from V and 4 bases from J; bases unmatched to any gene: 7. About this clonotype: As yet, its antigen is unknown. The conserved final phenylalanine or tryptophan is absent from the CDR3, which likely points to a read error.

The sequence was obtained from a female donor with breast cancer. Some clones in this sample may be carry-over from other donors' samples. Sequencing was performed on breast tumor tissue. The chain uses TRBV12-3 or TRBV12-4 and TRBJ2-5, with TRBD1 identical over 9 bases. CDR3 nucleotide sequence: TGTGCCAGCAGTTCCGTACAGGGGGCTGGAGAGACCCAGTACGTC. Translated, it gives CASSSVQGAGETQYV.